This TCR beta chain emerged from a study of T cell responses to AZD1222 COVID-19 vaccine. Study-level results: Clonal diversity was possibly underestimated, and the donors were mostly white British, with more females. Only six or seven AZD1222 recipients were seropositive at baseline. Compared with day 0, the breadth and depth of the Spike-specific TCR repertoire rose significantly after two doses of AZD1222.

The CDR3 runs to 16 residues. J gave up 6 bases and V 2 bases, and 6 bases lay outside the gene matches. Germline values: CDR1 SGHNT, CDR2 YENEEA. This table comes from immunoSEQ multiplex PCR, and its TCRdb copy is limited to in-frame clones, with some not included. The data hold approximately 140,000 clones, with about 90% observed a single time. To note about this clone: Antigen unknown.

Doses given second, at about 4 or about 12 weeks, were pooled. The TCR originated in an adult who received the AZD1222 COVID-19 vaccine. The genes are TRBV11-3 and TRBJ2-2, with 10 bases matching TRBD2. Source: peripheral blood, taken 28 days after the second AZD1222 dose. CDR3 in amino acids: CASSLRASGRPGELFF. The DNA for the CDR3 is TGTGCCAGCAGCTTAAGGGCTAGCGGGAGACCCGGGGAGCTGTTTTTT. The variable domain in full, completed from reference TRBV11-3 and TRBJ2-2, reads EAGVVQSPRYKIIEKKQPVAFWCNPISGHNTLYWYLQNLGQGPELLIRYENEEAVDDSQLPKDRFSAERLKGVDSTLKIQPAELGDSAVYLCASSLRASGRPGELFFGEGSRLTVL.